This TCR beta chain derives from a study of blood T cell repertoires in COVID-19. Background on the study: Material from acute and convalescent COVID-19 was sourced from the United States, Italy and Spain.

Original handling: Nucleated cell counts were estimated from reference gene primer amplification. TCRdb's table, derived via immunoSEQ multiplex PCR, lists solely in-frame clones and lacks some. The DNA gave D and trimming, while V, J and clone size come from that table. The sample yields a few hundred thousand clones, roughly 84% seen once. Seattle enrolled patients during active infection and tracked them longitudinally. The CDR3 consists of 12 residues. Germline V lookup: CDR1 LGHDT, CDR2 YNNKEL (reference sequence). V lost 1 base to trimming and J lost 13 bases, with 12 bases between them. This clonotype was obtained from a person aged 70 to 85 with COVID-19, enrolled during active disease. The rearrangement links TRBV3-1 (or the pseudogene TRBV3-2) to TRBJ2-3, with D tentatively TRBD1 (5 bases). Sequenced: peripheral blood. The CDR3 region has the DNA TGTGCCAGCAGCCAAGTTCAAGGGGCGAAGTATTTT. It translates to CASSQVQGAKYF.